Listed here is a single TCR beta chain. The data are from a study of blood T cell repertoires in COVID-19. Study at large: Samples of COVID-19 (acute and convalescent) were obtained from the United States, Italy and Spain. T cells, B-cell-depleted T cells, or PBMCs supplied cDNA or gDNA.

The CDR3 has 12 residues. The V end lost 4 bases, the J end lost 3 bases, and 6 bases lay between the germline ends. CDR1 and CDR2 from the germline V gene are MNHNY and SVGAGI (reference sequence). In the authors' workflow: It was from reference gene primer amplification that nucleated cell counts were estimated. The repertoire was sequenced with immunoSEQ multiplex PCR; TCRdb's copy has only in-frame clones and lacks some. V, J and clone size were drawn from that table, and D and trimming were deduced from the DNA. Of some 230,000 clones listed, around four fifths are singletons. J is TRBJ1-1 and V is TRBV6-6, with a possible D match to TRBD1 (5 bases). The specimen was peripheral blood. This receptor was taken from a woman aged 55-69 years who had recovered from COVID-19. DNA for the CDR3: TGTGCCAGCAGTTCAGGGTACACTGAAGCTTTCTTT. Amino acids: CASSSGYTEAFF.